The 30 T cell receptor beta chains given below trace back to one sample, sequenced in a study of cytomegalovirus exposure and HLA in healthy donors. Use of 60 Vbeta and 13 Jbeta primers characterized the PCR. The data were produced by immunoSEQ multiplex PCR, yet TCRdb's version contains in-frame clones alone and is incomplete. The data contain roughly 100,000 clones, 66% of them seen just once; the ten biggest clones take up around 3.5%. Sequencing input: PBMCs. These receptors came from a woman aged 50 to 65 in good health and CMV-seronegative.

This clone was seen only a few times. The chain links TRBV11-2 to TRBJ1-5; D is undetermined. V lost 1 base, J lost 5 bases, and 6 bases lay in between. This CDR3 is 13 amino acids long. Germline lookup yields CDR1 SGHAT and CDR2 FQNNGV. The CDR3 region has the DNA TGTGCCAGCAGCTTAGGGGAGGATCAGCCCCAGCATTTT. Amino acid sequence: CASSLGEDQPQHF.

The chain's CDR3 is CASTSGSSYNSPLHF. Written as DNA, the CDR3 is TGTGCCAGCACCTCAGGAAGCTCCTATAATTCACCCCTCCACTTT. The chain combines TRBV25-1 with TRBJ1-6; no clear D gene. The CDR3 spans 15 residues. In germline, CDR1 is MGHDK, CDR2 SYGVNS. Trimming left V 7 bases short and J 0 bases short, with 10 bases between.

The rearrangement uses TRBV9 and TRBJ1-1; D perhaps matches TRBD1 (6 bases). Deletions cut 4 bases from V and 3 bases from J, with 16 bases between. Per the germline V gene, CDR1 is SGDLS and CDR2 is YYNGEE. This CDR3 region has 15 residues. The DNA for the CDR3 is TGTGCCAGCAGCATTACTACAGGGTTGGACACTGAAGCTTTCTTT. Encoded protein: CASSITTGLDTEAFF.

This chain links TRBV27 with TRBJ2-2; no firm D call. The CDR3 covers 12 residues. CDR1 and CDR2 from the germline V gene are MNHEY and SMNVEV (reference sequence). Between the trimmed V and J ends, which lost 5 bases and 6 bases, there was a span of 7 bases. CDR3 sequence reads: CASSKLAGELFF. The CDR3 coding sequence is TGTGCCAGCAGTAAATTAGCCGGGGAGCTGTTTTTT.

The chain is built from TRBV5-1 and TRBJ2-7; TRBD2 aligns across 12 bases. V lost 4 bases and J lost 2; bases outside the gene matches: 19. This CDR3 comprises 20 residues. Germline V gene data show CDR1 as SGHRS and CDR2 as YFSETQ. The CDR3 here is CASSRRLATGLAGIAYEQYF. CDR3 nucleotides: TGCGCCAGCAGCAGACGGCTCGCCACCGGACTAGCGGGAATCGCCTACGAGCAGTACTTC.

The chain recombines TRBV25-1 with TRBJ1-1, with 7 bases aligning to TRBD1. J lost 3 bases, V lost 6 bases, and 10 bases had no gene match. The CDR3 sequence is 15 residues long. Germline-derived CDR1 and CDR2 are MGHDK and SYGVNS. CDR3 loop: CASRSGITGDTEAFF. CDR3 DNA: TGTGCCAGCAGATCGGGAATTACAGGGGACACTGAAGCTTTCTTT.

The CDR3 coding sequence is TGTGCCAGTAGTAGGAACAGGGGTGGTCAGCCCCAGCATTTT. Its translation: CASSRNRGGQPQHF. J is TRBJ1-5 and V is TRBV19, with TRBD1 matching over 7 bases. The CDR3 sequence is 14 residues long. The germline gives CDR1 LNHDA, CDR2 SQIVND (reference sequence). Trimming cost V 4 bases and J 6 bases; bases outside gene matches: 6.

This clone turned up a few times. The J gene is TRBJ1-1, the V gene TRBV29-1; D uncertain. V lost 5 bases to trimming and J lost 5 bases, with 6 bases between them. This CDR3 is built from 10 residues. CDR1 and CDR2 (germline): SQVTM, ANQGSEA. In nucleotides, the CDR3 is TGCAGCGTTTCGCGGACTGAAGCTTTCTTT. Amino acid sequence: CSVSRTEAFF.

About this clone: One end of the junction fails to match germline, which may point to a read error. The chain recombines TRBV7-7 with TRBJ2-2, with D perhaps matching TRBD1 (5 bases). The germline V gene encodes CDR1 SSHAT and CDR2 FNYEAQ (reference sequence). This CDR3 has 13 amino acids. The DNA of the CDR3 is TGTGCTAGCAGTCCAGGGCCCTCCGGGGAGCTGTTTTTT. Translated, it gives CASSPGPSGELFF.

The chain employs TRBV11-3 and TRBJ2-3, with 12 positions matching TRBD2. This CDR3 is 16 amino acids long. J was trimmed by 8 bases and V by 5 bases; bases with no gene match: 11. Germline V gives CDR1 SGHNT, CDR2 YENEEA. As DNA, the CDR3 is TGTGCCAGCAGCCCAGGCCCTAGCGGGGGGGCTGTTACGCAGTATTTT. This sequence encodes CASSPGPSGGAVTQYF. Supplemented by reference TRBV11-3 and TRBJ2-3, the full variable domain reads EAGVVQSPRYKIIEKKQPVAFWCNPISGHNTLYWYLQNLGQGPELLIRYENEEAVDDSQLPKDRFSAERLKGVDSTLKIQPAELGDSAVYLCASSPGPSGGAVTQYFGPGTRLTVL.

CDR3 amino acids: CASSSPRDSSGANVLTF. The CDR3 DNA follows: TGTGCCAGCAGCTCCCCCCGGGATTCCTCTGGGGCCAACGTCCTGACTTTC. The rearrangement links TRBV11-3 to TRBJ2-6; a weak D match, TRBD2 (5 bases). Germline V gene lookup returns CDR1 SGHNT and CDR2 YENEEA. V shed 4 bases and J shed 0 bases, with 13 bases lying between them. The CDR3 sequence is 17 residues long.

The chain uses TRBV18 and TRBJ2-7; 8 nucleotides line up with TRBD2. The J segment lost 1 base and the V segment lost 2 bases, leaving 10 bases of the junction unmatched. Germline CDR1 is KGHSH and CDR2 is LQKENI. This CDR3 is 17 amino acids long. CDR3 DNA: TGTGCCAGCTCACCAACTCAAGCGGGAGTAGGGTCCTACGAGCAGTACTTC. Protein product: CASSPTQAGVGSYEQYF. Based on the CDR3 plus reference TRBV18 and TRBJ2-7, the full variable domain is NAGVMQNPRHLVRRRGQEARLRCSPMKGHSHVYWYRQLPEEGLKFMVYLQKENIIDESGMPKERFSAEFPKEGPSILRIQQVVRGDSAAYFCASSPTQAGVGSYEQYFGPGTRLTVT.

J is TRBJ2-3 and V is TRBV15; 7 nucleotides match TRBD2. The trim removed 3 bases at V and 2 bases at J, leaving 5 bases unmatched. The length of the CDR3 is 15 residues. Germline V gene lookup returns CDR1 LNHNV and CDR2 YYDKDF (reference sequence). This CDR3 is CATSRWGGSTDTQYF. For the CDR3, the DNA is TGTGCCACCAGCAGGTGGGGGGGTTCCACAGATACGCAGTATTTT.

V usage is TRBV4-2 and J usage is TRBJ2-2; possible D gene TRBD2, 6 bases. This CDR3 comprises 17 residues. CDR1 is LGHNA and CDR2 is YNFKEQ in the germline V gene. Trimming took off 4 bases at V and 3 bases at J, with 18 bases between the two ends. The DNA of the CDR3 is TGTGCCAGCAGCCGTCGCAACACGGGGGACCACACCGGGGAGCTGTTTTTT. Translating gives CASSRRNTGDHTGELFF.

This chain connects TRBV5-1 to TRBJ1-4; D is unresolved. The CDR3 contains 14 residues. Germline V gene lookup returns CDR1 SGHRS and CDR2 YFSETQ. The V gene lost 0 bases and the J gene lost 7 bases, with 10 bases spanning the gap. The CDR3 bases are TGCGCCAGCAGCTTGGAGGGAGTAGGTGAAAAACTGTTTTTT. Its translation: CASSLEGVGEKLFF.

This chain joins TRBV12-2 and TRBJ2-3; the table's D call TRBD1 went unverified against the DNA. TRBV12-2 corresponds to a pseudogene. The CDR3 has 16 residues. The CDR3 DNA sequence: TGTGCAAGTCGCTTAGAAGGACAGGGTAGCACAGATACGCAGTATTTT. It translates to CASRLEGQGSTDTQYF.

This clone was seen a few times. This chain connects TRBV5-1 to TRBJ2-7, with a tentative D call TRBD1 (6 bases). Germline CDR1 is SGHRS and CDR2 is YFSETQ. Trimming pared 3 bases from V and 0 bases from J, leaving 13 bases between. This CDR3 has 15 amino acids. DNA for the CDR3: TGCGCCAGCAGCTCATTTTCGGGACACTCCTACGAGCAGTACTTC. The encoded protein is CASSSFSGHSYEQYF.

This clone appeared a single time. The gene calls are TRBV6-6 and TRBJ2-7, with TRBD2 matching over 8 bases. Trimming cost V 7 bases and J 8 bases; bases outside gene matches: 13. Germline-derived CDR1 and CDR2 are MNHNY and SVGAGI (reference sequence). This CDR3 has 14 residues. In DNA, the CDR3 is TGTGCCAGCATTTCGACTAGCGAGGGTAGAAAGCAGTACTTC. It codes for CASISTSEGRKQYF.

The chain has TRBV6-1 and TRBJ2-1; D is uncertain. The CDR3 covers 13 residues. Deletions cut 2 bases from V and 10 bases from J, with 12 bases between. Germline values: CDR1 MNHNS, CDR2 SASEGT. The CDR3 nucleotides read TGTGCCAGCAGTGAATATGAGCGCCTGGAGCAGTTCTTC. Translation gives CASSEYERLEQFF.

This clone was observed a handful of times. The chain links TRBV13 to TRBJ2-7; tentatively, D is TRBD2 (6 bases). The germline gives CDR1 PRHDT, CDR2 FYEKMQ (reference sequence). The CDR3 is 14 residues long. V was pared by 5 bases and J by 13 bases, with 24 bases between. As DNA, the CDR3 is TGTGCCAGCAGCAACCGGGACTCCTTGATCCCGATCTACTTC. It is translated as CASSNRDSLIPIYF.

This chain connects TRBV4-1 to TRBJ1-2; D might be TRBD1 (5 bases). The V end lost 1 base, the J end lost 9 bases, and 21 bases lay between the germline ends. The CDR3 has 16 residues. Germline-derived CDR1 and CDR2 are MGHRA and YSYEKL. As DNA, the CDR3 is TGCGCCAGCAGCCAAGGCGAAGGGGCTAGGATGAGTCGCTACACCTTC. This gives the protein CASSQGEGARMSRYTF.

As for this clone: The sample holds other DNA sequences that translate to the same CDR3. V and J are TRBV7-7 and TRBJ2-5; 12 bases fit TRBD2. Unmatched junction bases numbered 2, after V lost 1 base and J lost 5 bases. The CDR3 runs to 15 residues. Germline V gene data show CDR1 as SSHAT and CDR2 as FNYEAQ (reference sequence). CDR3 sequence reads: CASSLGLAGGETQYF. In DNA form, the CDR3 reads TGTGCCAGCAGCTTAGGTCTAGCGGGAGGGGAGACCCAGTACTTC.

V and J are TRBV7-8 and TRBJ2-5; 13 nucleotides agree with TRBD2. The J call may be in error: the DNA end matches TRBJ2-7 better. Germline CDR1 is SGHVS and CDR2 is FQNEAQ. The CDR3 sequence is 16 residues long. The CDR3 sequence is CASSPWTSGSSYEQYF. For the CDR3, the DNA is TGTGCCAGCAGCCCCTGGACTAGCGGGAGTTCCTACGAGCAGTACTTC.

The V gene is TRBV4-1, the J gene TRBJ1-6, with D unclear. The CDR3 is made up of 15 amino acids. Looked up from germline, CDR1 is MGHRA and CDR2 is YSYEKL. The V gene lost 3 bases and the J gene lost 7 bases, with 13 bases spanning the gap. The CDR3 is CASSQSHQVNSPLHF. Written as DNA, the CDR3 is TGCGCCAGCAGCCAGTCTCACCAGGTGAATTCACCCCTCCACTTT.

The CDR3 DNA sequence: TGTGCCAGCAGCCCTACCGGCACAGATACGCAGTATTTT. It yields the protein CASSPTGTDTQYF. The chain is built from TRBV7-2 and TRBJ2-3; D gene uncertain. CDR1 and CDR2 from the germline V gene are SGHTA and FQGNSA. The CDR3 is made up of 13 amino acids. V was pared by 5 bases and J by 1 base, with 7 bases between.

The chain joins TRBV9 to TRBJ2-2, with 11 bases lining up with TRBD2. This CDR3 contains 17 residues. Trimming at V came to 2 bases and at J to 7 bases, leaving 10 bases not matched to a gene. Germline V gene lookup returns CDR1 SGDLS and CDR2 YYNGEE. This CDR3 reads CASSVPLAGELDGELFF. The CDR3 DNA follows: TGTGCCAGCAGCGTTCCACTAGCGGGAGAGTTAGACGGGGAGCTGTTTTTT.

This CDR3 reads CATSRDRGTSGWRRPTDTQYF. As DNA, the CDR3 is TGTGCCACCAGCAGAGATAGAGGGACTAGCGGGTGGAGGCGTCCCACAGATACGCAGTATTTT. The chain recombines TRBV15 with TRBJ2-3; 12 nucleotides line up with TRBD2. Germline CDR1 and CDR2: LNHNV and YYDKDF (reference sequence). The CDR3 sequence is 21 residues long. Trimming cost V 0 bases and J 2 bases; bases outside gene matches: 15.

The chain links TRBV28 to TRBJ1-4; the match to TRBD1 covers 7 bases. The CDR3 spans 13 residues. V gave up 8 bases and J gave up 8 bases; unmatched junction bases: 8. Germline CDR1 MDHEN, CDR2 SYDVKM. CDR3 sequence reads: CASRRGQTEKLFF. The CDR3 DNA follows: TGTGCCAGCCGGCGGGGACAGACGGAAAAACTGTTTTTT. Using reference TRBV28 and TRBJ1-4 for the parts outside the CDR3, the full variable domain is DVKVTQSSRYLVKRTGEKVFLECVQDMDHENMFWYRQDPGLGLRLIYFSYDVKMKEKGDIPEGYSVSREKKERFSLILESASTNQTSMYLCASRRGQTEKLFFGSGTQLSVL.

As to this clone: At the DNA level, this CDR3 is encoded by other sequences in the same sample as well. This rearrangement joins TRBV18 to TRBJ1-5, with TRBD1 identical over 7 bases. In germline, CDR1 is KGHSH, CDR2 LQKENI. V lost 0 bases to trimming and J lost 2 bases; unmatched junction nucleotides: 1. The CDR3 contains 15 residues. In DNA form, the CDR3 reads TGTGCCAGCTCACCACCAGGGGGCGGCAATCAGCCCCAGCATTTT. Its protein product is CASSPPGGGNQPQHF. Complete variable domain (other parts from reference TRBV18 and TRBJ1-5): NAGVMQNPRHLVRRRGQEARLRCSPMKGHSHVYWYRQLPEEGLKFMVYLQKENIIDESGMPKERFSAEFPKEGPSILRIQQVVRGDSAAYFCASSPPGGGNQPQHFGDGTRLSIL.

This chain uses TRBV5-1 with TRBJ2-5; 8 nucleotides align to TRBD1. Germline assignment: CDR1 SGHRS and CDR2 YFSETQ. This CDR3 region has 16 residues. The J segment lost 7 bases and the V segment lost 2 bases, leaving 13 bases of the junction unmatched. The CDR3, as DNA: TGCGCCAGCAGCTTCGGGCAGGGACAGGTTCGGGGGACCCAGTACTTC. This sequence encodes CASSFGQGQVRGTQYF.